The 11 T cell receptor beta chains presented below share a single source sample, sequenced in a study of blood T cells in healthy people across ages. The use of a sample-barcoded 5' primer and a J-beta primer mix characterized a second PCR of 7 to 11 cycles. TCRdb recomputed calls from the 5' RACE reads with MiXCR, one row per CDR3 protein. The sample carries approximately 1,000,000 distinct CDR3 sequences, 45% recorded once. Input material: blood. These receptors all come from a woman aged 60 to 75 in good health.

The rearrangement links TRBV20-1 to TRBJ2-1; D uncertain. The germline V gene has CDR1 DFQATT and CDR2 SNEGSKA (reference sequence). The V gene lost 1 base and the J gene lost 8 bases, with 9 bases spanning the gap. This CDR3 has 12 amino acids. The CDR3 protein is CSARGPRDEQFF. CDR3 DNA: TGCAGTGCTAGAGGGCCTAGGGATGAGCAGTTCTTC.

The chain is built from TRBV29-1 and TRBJ2-1; D might be TRBD1 or TRBD2, each matching 5 bases. The CDR3 sequence is 16 residues long. The V and J ends lost 3 bases and 0 bases respectively, with 15 bases between them. CDR1 and CDR2 (germline): SQVTM, ANQGSEA. CDR3 region: CSVDGTNQASYNEQFF. The CDR3 DNA is TGCAGCGTTGACGGGACCAATCAAGCCTCCTACAATGAGCAGTTCTTC.

This clonotype has more than one count but fewer than ten. This chain links TRBV25-1 with TRBJ1-4, with 9 bases matching TRBD1. The germline V gene encodes CDR1 MGHDK and CDR2 SYGVNS. The ends lost 6 bases at V and 5 bases at J; junction bases unmatched: 7. This CDR3 has 15 amino acids. In nucleotides, the CDR3 is TGTGCCAGCAGAGCCGGGACAGGGACGAATGAAAAACTGTTTTTT. Its translation is CASRAGTGTNEKLFF.

This rearrangement joins TRBV14 to TRBJ2-7; no clear D gene. Deletions cut 3 bases from V and 6 bases from J, with 12 bases between. Germline V gene data show CDR1 as SGHDN and CDR2 as FVKESK. The CDR3 spans 13 residues. This chain's CDR3 is CASSHRTRGEQYF. CDR3 coding DNA: TGTGCCAGCAGCCACAGGACGCGCGGCGAGCAGTACTTC.

In the case of this clonotype: A much bigger clone sits one base away, suggesting this may be a read error. The CDR3 spells CASNLAGQDGTQYF. The CDR3 bases are TGCGCCAGCAACTTGGCCGGACAAGACGGGACCCAGTACTTC. The rearrangement uses TRBV5-1 and TRBJ2-7; the D gene is possibly TRBD1 (5 bases). The J call is in doubt because the DNA end fits TRBJ2-5 better. Looked up from germline, CDR1 is SGHRS and CDR2 is YFSETQ. This CDR3 contains 14 residues.

The CDR3 loop reads CAISDNDEQFF. CDR3 nucleotides: TGTGCCATCAGTGATAACGATGAGCAGTTCTTC. The gene calls are TRBV10-3 and TRBJ2-1; D is uncertain. CDR3 length: 11 amino acids. In germline, CDR1 is ENHRY, CDR2 SYGVKD. V was shortened by 3 bases and J by 8 bases, with 5 bases between the two germline ends.

This clonotype came up many times. The chain employs TRBV9 and TRBJ2-4, with 9 bases fitting TRBD1. The germline V gene has CDR1 SGDLS and CDR2 YYNGEE. Trimming at V came to 4 bases and at J to 1 base, leaving 9 bases not matched to a gene. CDR3 length equals 17 residues. The CDR3 loop is CASSSFGQGNAKNIQYF. The CDR3 DNA reads as TGTGCCAGCAGCTCGTTCGGACAGGGGAATGCCAAAAACATTCAGTACTTC.

For this clonotype: Compared with germline, one end of the junction differs, possibly owing to a read error. V gene TRBV7-9 combines with J gene TRBJ2-4, with D perhaps being TRBD1 or TRBD2 (6 bases each). The last part of the DNA fits TRBJ2-7 better; the J call may be wrong. Germline values: CDR1 SEHNR, CDR2 FQNEAQ (reference sequence). The CDR3 extends over 16 amino acids. CDR3 region: CASSLADAGADYEQYF. CDR3 coding DNA: TGTGCCAGCAGTTTAGCGGACGCAGGGGCGGACTACGAGCAGTACTTC.

V is TRBV6-6 and J is TRBJ1-6; D remains ambiguous. This CDR3 has 15 amino acids. V dropped 4 bases and J dropped 3 bases, with 10 bases sitting between them. Germline V gene data show CDR1 as MNHNY and CDR2 as SVGAGI (reference sequence). The CDR3 DNA reads as TGTGCCAGCAGTTTCTCCGAAAACTATAATTCACCCCTCCACTTT. Translating it yields CASSFSENYNSPLHF.

The rearrangement joins TRBV6-2 or TRBV6-3 to TRBJ2-7, with 7 nucleotides matching TRBD1. The V gene's germline CDR1 is MNHEY and CDR2 SVGEGT. Trimming at V came to 7 bases and at J to 4 bases, leaving 13 bases not matched to a gene. This CDR3 is built from 15 residues. DNA of the CDR3: TGTGCCAGCAAATCAAAGGGACCAGGGGGTTACGAGCAGTACTTC. This encodes CASKSKGPGGYEQYF.

This clonotype was detected ten times or more. This CDR3 is CASRPAGAGELFF. The CDR3 nucleotides read TGTGCCAGCAGACCGGCGGGAGCCGGGGAGCTGTTTTTT. The V gene is TRBV6-5, the J gene TRBJ2-2, with 7 positions matching TRBD2. Germline CDR1 reads MNHEY; CDR2 reads SVGAGI. J lost 6 bases, V lost 6 bases, and 4 bases had no gene match. This CDR3 has 13 amino acids.